This T cell receptor (beta chain) derives from a study of cytomegalovirus exposure and HLA in healthy donors (dated by TCRdb to between 2016 and 2019). About the full investigation: An earlier analysis of about 530 of the donors reported 276 Gb of sequence data and some 110 million unique TCR beta sequences obtained from some 200 million T cells. In a later analysis, previously published TCR beta repertoires from roughly 710 donors were re-analyzed and high-resolution HLA genotyping was added so that TCR occurrence patterns could be studied. Typing coverage varied by locus: about 620-640 donors for A, B, C, DRB1 and DQB1; around 560 for DQA1; over 600 for DPA1; under 490 for DPB1. Among the roughly 370 genotyped donors, about 85% belonged to the genetic ancestry cluster associated with self-reported Caucasian donors. Both class I and class II loci were covered by HLA typing, at four-digit resolution. Alongside the repertoire data, information on donor age, sex, ethnicity and CMV serostatus was compiled. All discovery cohort repertoires had been generated using a single sequencing platform. An early release covering roughly 580 HLA-typed donors comprised about 310 gigabases of sequencing data and around 86 million unique TCR sequences. Among roughly 370 genotyped donors of the cohort, an average of around 240,000 unique TCR beta nucleotide sequences were sequenced per donor, roughly 18% of them non-productive. Besides the first cohort of roughly 700 subjects, a separate validation cohort made up of roughly 120 different subjects was used. The study was designed to test whether signatures of past pathogen exposure could be identified by cataloging public T cell receptors. A later genetic analysis took genome-wide SNP genotypes for about 55% of the 666 donors and used that subset as a discovery cohort. Rather than drawing on any new phenotypic data, the later analysis identified candidate immune exposures from TCR beta sequences and the way those sequences occurred across donors. An earlier analysis of 587 of the donors used high-throughput TCR beta sequencing to judge whether each TCR beta V gene segment behaved as functional or pseudogenic. The study used immunosequencing to profile the T cell repertoires of 666 subjects and linked those repertoires to cytomegalovirus serostatus. A handful of DR-DQ haplotypes were handled as single units for association and clustering because linkage in the cohort was strong. High-throughput TCR immunosequencing, statistical association of individual TCRs with disease status, and machine learning were combined to predict cytomegalovirus infection status.

CDR1 and CDR2 are read off the germline V gene (reference sequence) as MNHEY and SMNVEV. The cysteine opens and the phenylalanine closes a CDR3 of 15 amino acids. Only CDR3 DNA remains: 45 bases, in frame from the first base. Trimming removed 5 bases from V and 5 bases from J, leaving 18 bases between the germline ends. The cohort was made up of 666 healthy bone marrow donors. At the time of sampling, all cohort members were nominally healthy, though unrecorded immune exposures were likely present. The donor was CMV seronegative and belonged to the group of 320 or so seronegative cohort members. Each donor provided a peripheral blood sample, and peripheral blood mononuclear cells were used for TCR beta sequencing. Genomic DNA extraction from the blood cell samples was performed with the Qiagen DNeasy Blood Extraction Kit. Overall study outcomes, separate from this receptor: Most CMV-associated TCR beta chains appeared to be HLA-restricted in a later analysis, and the HLA associations seemed to be driven largely by CMV exposure. While some public TCRs were present in many individuals, most TCR sequences turned up only very rarely across donors. A later analysis found that HLA-associated TCR beta chains were more clonally expanded and had lower generation probabilities than equally common non-associated chains. CMV serostatus was the only immune exposure information available for the cohort. The authors suggested that the approach could potentially be extended to other disease states and immunological phenotypes. The 87-base-pair reads could not distinguish some IMGT-functional V segments, including TRBV6-2 and TRBV6-3, so those segments were excluded. Some 15 rarely observed V segments, including chromosome 9 orphons, were excluded from the earlier analysis of several hundred of the donors because counts were too low. The classifier was reported to diagnose cytomegalovirus status with high specificity and sensitivity in both the original cohort and the validation cohort. Broadly in line with IMGT annotations, most TCR beta V segments showed up in productive rearrangements about 87% or about 30% of the time in an earlier analysis of around 600 of the donors. Linkage disequilibrium might explain the correlated functional status among segregating V segments, but an unknown experimental factor could not be ruled out. In a later analysis, TCR association rates were found to vary across HLA loci, with the most associated TCRs seen for DRB1 alleles and the fewest for HLA-C alleles. Strong co-occurrence of HLA alleles, especially DR and DQ, made assigning TCR associations to individual alleles difficult. A further reported finding was that TCR beta sequences accurately predicted the HLA-A and HLA-B alleles for most subjects in the first cohort. Roughly uniform sequencing depth across donors was assumed in presence/absence analyses, although this assumption may not hold. The cohort was sequenced for TCR beta chains only, and without alpha or paired-chain data the features that could be detected were limited. At a false discovery rate of 0.05, a later analysis linked 16,000 or so TCR beta sequences to specific HLA alleles. In a later genetic analysis, fewer N-insertions in productive TCRs were reported among donors in an Asian-associated ancestry cluster than the approximately 630-donor mean. HLA typing was unavailable for some donors at each locus, so association tests used only the typed subset. A later analysis reported that several top co-occurrence clusters appeared linked to parvovirus B19, influenza, CMV and Epstein-Barr virus. V-gene and J-gene trimming of TCR beta chains was associated with a missense DCLRE1C variant in a later genetic analysis, and the association was replicated in an independent cohort. A few of the identified cytomegalovirus-associated TCR beta chains were confirmed in vitro to be specific for cytomegalovirus antigens. A cluster of highly shared sequence variants was judged likely to represent a technical artifact of the sequencing pipeline. A total of about 180 TCR beta chains were listed by the study as associated with cytomegalovirus.

In the case of this clone: Its binding antigen is unknown. No base quality values were provided; no much bigger clone lies one nucleotide off.

Library preparation used the immunoSEQ multiplex PCR assay. The multiplex PCR relied on a mix of 60 forward primers for TCR Vbeta segments and 13 reverse primers for TCR Jbeta segments. A multiplex PCR assay on genomic DNA amplified the CDR3 region of rearranged TCR beta genes. The Illumina HiSeq System was used to sequence the amplified TCR beta libraries as 87-base-pair reads. Per the source publication's procedure: A later analysis tallied about 77 million unique TCR beta chains across the approximately 670 repertoires, and some 10 million of those chains were shared by two or more donors. Raw reads were error-corrected and collapsed into unique sequences by a nearest-neighbor algorithm in which closely related sequences were merged to remove PCR and sequencing errors. V, D and J gene segments were assigned by aligning CDR3 sequences to IMGT reference sequences. Each retained sequence needed at least a six-nucleotide match to both a V gene segment and a J gene segment. A rearrangement was called productive if the CDR3 had no stop codons and remained in frame with V and J, and every other rearrangement was called non-productive. CDR3 was defined according to IMGT convention as the region running from the second conserved V-encoded cysteine to the conserved J-encoded phenylalanine. The earlier analysis of 450 to 750 of the donors excluded any sequence lacking an unambiguous match to a single V gene segment. In an earlier analysis of some 590 of the donors, V segments were called functional above 56.7% productive rearrangements and were called segregating when the between-donor standard deviation exceeded 5%. A statistical classification framework was built for diagnosing cytomegalovirus status from the catalog of TCR beta chain sequences. In a later analysis, V and J genes were assigned by comparing TCR nucleotide sequences against IMGT/GENE-DB human TR gene sequences. Using the TCRdist pipeline, a later analysis assigned CDR3 sequences along with most-parsimonious VDJ recombination scenarios. A later analysis defined each TCR beta chain by its CDR3 amino acid sequence plus V-gene family, and excluded reads lacking a unique V-gene family. A later analysis removed several hundred highly shared, low-generation-probability nucleotide sequences to deal with suspected cross-contamination and a sequencing artifact. In a later analysis, a clonal expansion index was calculated for each public chain from normalized within-repertoire ranks of inferred template counts. A later analysis computed generation probabilities with a VDJ recombination model fitted to out-of-frame rearrangements, and checked the results against IGoR. A later analysis scored TCR-TCR, TCR-HLA and TCR-CMV co-occurrence with hypergeometric tests, applying a repertoire-size bias correction to TCR pairs. A later analysis estimated false discovery rates by permuting HLA or CMV assignments 20 times. In a later analysis, co-occurring TCRs were grouped using DBSCAN, with TCRdist sequence similarity added in when clustering inside HLA-allele-positive subsets. Repertoires with fewer than 30,000 or more than 120,000 public chains were left out of co-occurrence clustering, as were five repertoires with anomalous nucleotide sharing. TCRdb stores this immuneACCESS table with in-frame sequences only. Part of the clones is absent; in the studies checked, under half of the shortfall reflects unresolved V genes, and no reason is known for the rest. That table furnishes V, J and clone size, whereas the DNA furnished D and trimming. This sample comprises about 120,000 clones, 70% to 85% of them detected only once. The ten largest clonotypes hold about 1.5% of the sample.

This TCR came from a female donor in good health and CMV-seronegative. The sample taken for sequencing was PBMCs. The rearrangement joined TRBV27 to TRBJ2-5, with TRBD1 perhaps the D gene, on 6 matching bases. The sequenced DNA: TGTGCCAGCAGTCCCCCAGGGGCGCGGTTGGAGACCCAGTACTTC. Translated, this is CASSPPGARLETQYF.